The source of this T cell receptor (beta chain) is a study of OX40 agonist ivuxolimab in advanced cancers. V lost 4 bases, J lost 7 bases, and 6 bases lay in between. In germline, CDR1 is SGHTA, CDR2 FQGNSA. This CDR3 has 11 amino acids. A word on this clone: The target antigen is unknown.

Findings and caveats of the study: CD8+ T cells averaged more expanded clones than CD4+.

Assay: immunoSEQ multiplex PCR; the TCRdb copy retains only in-frame clones and omits some. The sample lists tens of thousands of clones; roughly 90% were seen once. The source was CD4+ or CD8+ T cells sorted from blood, collected in a trial of the OX40 agonist ivuxolimab. This TCR was sampled from an adult with an advanced solid tumor such as melanoma, head and neck, liver or kidney cancer. The chain employs TRBV7-2 and TRBJ2-3; D is ambiguous. DNA for the CDR3: TGTGCCAGCAGCTCGTATTATACGCAGTATTTT. It specifies CASSSYYTQYF.